A selection of T cell receptor beta chains follows, all from one sample in a study of CD8 T cells in ankylosing spondylitis. MiXCR, run by TCRdb on the 5' RACE reads, gives a single entry per CDR3 protein. The data show a few hundred thousand distinct CDR3 sequences, about a sixth seen once. Specimen: blood, either unsorted or a sorted T cell fraction (not recorded which). The source is a male donor with ankylosing spondylitis. CDR3s include the opening cysteine and the closing phenylalanine or tryptophan. D genes are given only for firm matches. The size of a clone is reported for some rows only, either as once, few or many, or as a class for expanded clones.

clone_size j_call d_call v_call cdr3_nt cdr3_aa
many TRBJ1-1 TRBD1 TRBV4-1 TGCGCCAGCAGCCAAACAGGGGTCACTGAAGCTTTCTTT CASSQTGVTEAFF
many TRBJ2-5 . TRBV5-1 TGCGCCAGCAGTCTCAGACAGTGGGAGACCCAGTACTTC CASSLRQWETQYF
many TRBJ2-1 . TRBV5-6 TGTGCCAGCAGCTTGGCCTTGGCGGGATACTACAATGAGCAGTTCTTC CASSLALAGYYNEQFF
. TRBJ2-3 TRBD2 TRBV5-6 TGTGCCAGCAGCTTGGCCCTAGCGGGGGGTTCAGATACGCAGTATTTT CASSLALAGGSDTQYF
. TRBJ2-1 . TRBV12-3/TRBV12-4 TGTGCCAGCAGTTTAGGGACTATGTATGAGCAGTTCTTC CASSLGTMYEQFF
. TRBJ2-1 TRBD2 TRBV5-6 TGTGCCAGCAGCTTAGCCCTAGCGGGTAGGAATGAGCAGTTCTTC CASSLALAGRNEQFF
. TRBJ1-2 TRBD1 TRBV6-5 TGTGCCAGCAGTTCTCACAGGGGAGGCGAGGGGGATGGCTACACCTTC CASSSHRGGEGDGYTF
few TRBJ2-5 TRBD2 TRBV11-2 TGTGCCAGCAGCTTAGATGTGGCTAGCGGGGGAAGGGGGGAGACCCAGTACTTC CASSLDVASGGRGETQYF
. TRBJ2-5 TRBD2 TRBV19 TGTGCCAGTAGTATCCGGACTAGTTCGGAGACCCAGTACTTC CASSIRTSSETQYF
. TRBJ1-3 . TRBV27 TGTGCCAGCGGGCCGTGGGGCCCGACATATTTT CASGPWGPTYF
many TRBJ2-7 TRBD1 TRBV10-3 TGTGCCATCAGTGAGTCGGGCGGGACAGGGGTCTACGAGCAGTACTTC CAISESGGTGVYEQYF
. TRBJ2-7 . TRBV4-1 TGCGCCAGCAGCCAAGAGTGGGGGTCCTACGAGCAGTACTTC CASSQEWGSYEQYF
. TRBJ2-2 TRBD2 TRBV4-2 TGTGCCAGCAGCCAAGATGAGTTGGCTAGCGGGGTAGGAACCGGGGAGCTGTTTTTT CASSQDELASGVGTGELFF
many TRBJ1-4 . TRBV12-3/TRBV12-4 TGTGCCAGCAGCCCTGACTCCACTAATGAAAAACTGTTTTTT CASSPDSTNEKLFF
few TRBJ1-1 TRBD1 TRBV4-1 TGCGCCAGCAGCCAAACCGGACAGGGAAGTGAAGCTTTCTTT CASSQTGQGSEAFF
few TRBJ2-5 TRBD1 TRBV10-3 TGTGCCATCTCCCAAATAATAGACAGGGGTCAAGAGACCCAGTACTTC CAISQIIDRGQETQYF
few TRBJ2-7 TRBD1 TRBV9 TGTGCCAGCAGCGTAGGGGACAGGGGGTACGAGCAGTACTTC CASSVGDRGYEQYF
few TRBJ1-1 . TRBV4-2 TGTGCCAGCAGCCAAGCGGCCGGGGTTACTGAAGCTTTCTTT CASSQAAGVTEAFF
. TRBJ2-1 . TRBV14 TGTGCCAGCAGCCAAGATAACGATTTCGACGGGCAGTTCTTC CASSQDNDFDGQFF
. TRBJ1-2 . TRBV7-9 TGTGCCAGCAGCGCGGGGGACTGGGGGGCTAACTATGGCTACACCTTC CASSAGDWGANYGYTF
. TRBJ2-7 . TRBV27 TGTGCCAGCAGTTTCTTAGTGAACCCCTACGAGCAGTACTTC CASSFLVNPYEQYF
few TRBJ2-7 . TRBV6-2/TRBV6-3 TGTGCCAGCAGTTACGCACAGGGATCACCCTACGAGCAGTACTTC CASSYAQGSPYEQYF
many TRBJ2-2 TRBD2 TRBV6-4 TGTGCCAGCGGTAGCGGGGACACCGGGGAGCTGTTTTTT CASGSGDTGELFF
few TRBJ2-1 TRBD2 TRBV5-1 TGCGCCAGCAGCCCCGCGGGGGGGCCCTACAATGAGCAGTTCTTC CASSPAGGPYNEQFF
. TRBJ2-5 TRBD1 TRBV11-2 TGTGCCAGCAGCTTATGGGACAGGGAAAGTTCTCGAGAGACCCAGTACTTC CASSLWDRESSRETQYF
few TRBJ2-7 . TRBV5-1 TGCGCCAGCAGCGTAAACTTCGAAGCCTACGAGCAGTACTTC CASSVNFEAYEQYF
. TRBJ2-7 . TRBV20-1 TGCAGTGCTACCCCCTCGACAGCGCGCCTCTACGAGCAGTACTTC CSATPSTARLYEQYF
. TRBJ2-7 . TRBV5-5 TGTGCCAGCAGCTTGGAGGTCAGGGATGAGGAGCAGTACTTC CASSLEVRDEEQYF
. TRBJ1-1 . TRBV4-2 TGTGCCAACAGCCAAGATTGGGGCCTTCCTCACGATGACACTGAAGCTTTCTTT CANSQDWGLPHDDTEAFF
few TRBJ2-1 . TRBV7-9 TGTGCCAGCACCTCCCTCCTGAGCCTGGCGGGTTTGAATGAGCAGTTCTTC CASTSLLSLAGLNEQFF
few TRBJ2-1 TRBD2 TRBV6-4 TGTGCCAGCAGTGCCGGGGGGGATTACAATGAGCAGTTCTTC CASSAGGDYNEQFF
. TRBJ2-5 . TRBV21-1 TGTGCCAGCAGCAATCCCAGGGGGACTAGCGGGGCCAAGATCGAGACCCAGTACTTC CASSNPRGTSGAKIETQYF
few TRBJ2-7 TRBD2 TRBV2 TGTGCCAGCAGTGAACATCCTAGCGGGGGCGGTTACGAGCAGTACTTC CASSEHPSGGGYEQYF
few TRBJ2-1 . TRBV20-1 TGCAGTGCTAGAGATTACTCCGTGACCCCGAACAATGAGCAGTTCTTC CSARDYSVTPNNEQFF
many TRBJ2-7 TRBD1 TRBV19 TGTGCCAGTCGGCCGGGACAGGGGGCCTACGAGCAGTACTTC CASRPGQGAYEQYF
few TRBJ2-7 TRBD2 TRBV20-1 TGCAGTGCTAGCACACGGGAGGCTCACCCCTACGAGCAGTACTTC CSASTREAHPYEQYF
few TRBJ2-7 . TRBV7-9 TGTGCCAGCAGCGGACCCCTCGGCTCCTACGAGCAGTACTTC CASSGPLGSYEQYF
. TRBJ1-1 . TRBV5-6 TGTGCCAGCAGTTGGGGGGATTTGGACACTGAAGCTTTCTTT CASSWGDLDTEAFF
many TRBJ1-5 TRBD1 TRBV19 TGTGCCAGTAGGCCGGGGACAGGGGGCAATCAGCCCCAGCATTTT CASRPGTGGNQPQHF
. TRBJ2-3 . TRBV6-5 TGTGCCAGCAGTTACCTGTCTGGCACAGATACGCAGTATTTT CASSYLSGTDTQYF
many TRBJ1-2 . TRBV11-2 TGTGCCAGCAGCTTAGATCTGGGGGGGCTCTACACCTTC CASSLDLGGLYTF
. TRBJ2-7 . TRBV3-1 TGTGCCAGCAGCCAAGATGGGTTTGTTTCCTACGAGCAGTACTTC CASSQDGFVSYEQYF
many TRBJ2-3 . TRBV27 TGTGCCAGCAGGGGACTGGGCACAGATACGCAGTATTTT CASRGLGTDTQYF